Presented here are 14 T cell receptor beta chains from one specimen sequenced in a study of blood T cell repertoires in COVID-19 (dated by TCRdb to 2019 to 2021). The library was produced with the immunoSEQ multiplex PCR assay. TCRdb mirrors the immuneACCESS table, restricted to in-frame sequences. Some clones are absent from its copies; in checked studies, under half trace to an unresolved V gene, and the reason for the others is unknown. The sample records some 120,000 clones, about three quarters of which are singletons. Clones ranked in the top ten supply about 2.2% of the sample. Sample: peripheral blood. These receptors were obtained from a woman in her 70s with acute or convalescent COVID-19.

This chain joins TRBV24-1 and TRBJ2-2; 8 positions match TRBD2. V lost 3 bases to trimming and J lost 6 bases; unmatched junction nucleotides: 5. Germline values: CDR1 KGHDR, CDR2 SFDVKD. There are 15 residues in the CDR3. CDR3 sequence reads: CATSDASGRAGELFF. CDR3 DNA sequence: TGTGCCACCAGTGATGCCTCCGGGAGGGCCGGGGAGCTGTTTTTT.

This clone was observed many times. The rearrangement links TRBV30 to TRBJ1-3, with TRBD1 as a possible D gene (5 bases). The germline V gene has CDR1 GTSNPN and CDR2 SVGIG (reference sequence). V was clipped by 4 bases and J by 0 bases, with 10 bases between them. The CDR3 sequence is 14 residues long. DNA of the CDR3: TGTGCCTGGACGACAGTGAGCTCTGGAAACACCATATATTTT. Its protein is CAWTTVSSGNTIYF.

This clone was picked up many times. The chain uses TRBV2 and TRBJ1-5; 8 positions agree with TRBD1. CDR3 length: 17 amino acids. Trimming removed 1 base from V and 0 bases from J; junction bases left unmatched: 5. From germline, CDR1 is SNHLY and CDR2 FYNNEI. In DNA, the CDR3 is TGTGCCAGCAGTGAAGGGACAGGGAGATATAGCAATCAGCCCCAGCATTTT. This encodes CASSEGTGRYSNQPQHF.

The chain is built from TRBV5-1 and TRBJ1-5; D ambiguous. Germline V gene lookup returns CDR1 SGHRS and CDR2 YFSETQ. Deletions cut 4 bases from V and 5 bases from J, with 16 bases between. This CDR3 spans 15 amino acids. Here the CDR3 DNA reads TGCGCCAGCAGCCCCCTTGGAGGGTCGGATCAGCCCCAGCATTTT. Protein product: CASSPLGGSDQPQHF.

The rearrangement joins TRBV7-2 to TRBJ2-3; D might be TRBD1 (6 bases). Germline V gene sequence: CDR1 SGHTA, CDR2 FQGNSA. This CDR3 is 12 amino acids long. V lost 5 bases, J lost 6 bases, and 9 bases lay in between. The CDR3 region is CASSGQGDTQYF. CDR3 coding DNA: TGTGCCAGCAGCGGGCAGGGGGATACGCAGTATTTT.

V and J are TRBV4-1 and TRBJ2-7; TRBD2 agrees at 8 bases. Germline assignment: CDR1 MGHRA and CDR2 YSYEKL. The V and J ends lost 1 base and 0 bases, in that order; junction bases with no gene match: 8. The CDR3 consists of 17 residues. In DNA, the CDR3 is TGCGCCAGCAGCCAAGTCATAAGCGGGGGCGGCTCCTACGAGCAGTACTTC. The encoded protein is CASSQVISGGGSYEQYF.

This clone was observed a few times. This chain uses TRBV6-2 or TRBV6-3 with TRBJ2-2; 8 bases match TRBD2. The CDR3 contains 16 residues. The trim removed 6 bases at V and 2 bases at J, leaving 8 bases unmatched. Germline V gene lookup returns CDR1 MNHEY and CDR2 SVGEGT. CDR3 residues: CASSFRTSLNTGELFF. The CDR3 region has the DNA TGTGCCAGCAGCTTTCGGACTAGCCTAAACACCGGGGAGCTGTTTTTT.

The chain links TRBV5-4 to TRBJ1-1, with a weak D call TRBD1 (5 bases). Deletions cut 0 bases from V and 4 bases from J, with 13 bases between. CDR1 SGHNT and CDR2 YYREEE come from the germline V gene (reference sequence). The CDR3 runs 15 residues. CDR3 coding DNA: TGTGCCAGCAGCTTGGCCCGTTCGGGGGGCACTGAAGCTTTCTTT. This sequence encodes CASSLARSGGTEAFF.

This clone occurred a few times. The rearrangement joins TRBV6-5 to TRBJ1-1; the match to TRBD1 covers 7 bases. V lost 6 bases, J lost 4 bases, and 8 bases stayed unmatched. Germline CDR1 reads MNHEY; CDR2 reads SVGAGI. The CDR3 length is 14 residues. The CDR3 region has the DNA TGTGCCAGCAGCAAAGGGGGCTGGGGCACTGAAGCTTTCTTT. Encoded protein: CASSKGGWGTEAFF.

The rearrangement links TRBV7-8 to TRBJ1-5, with TRBD1 matching over 9 bases. After removal of 5 bases from V and 4 bases from J, the junction contained 9 bases not matched to a gene. From germline, CDR1 is SGHVS and CDR2 FQNEAQ. This CDR3 has 16 amino acids. In DNA form, the CDR3 reads TGTGCCAGCAGCCCCCTATACGACAGGGGGAATCAGCCCCAGCATTTT. Residues: CASSPLYDRGNQPQHF.

The chain is built from TRBV14 and TRBJ1-2; D may be TRBD1 (5 bases). Germline CDR1 SGHDN, CDR2 FVKESK. The CDR3 contains 16 residues. Trimming pared 4 bases from V and 7 bases from J, leaving 22 bases between. The CDR3 spells CASSPYGFVRVAGYTF. As DNA, the CDR3 is TGTGCCAGCAGCCCCTACGGGTTTGTCAGGGTCGCTGGCTACACCTTC.

The CDR3 sequence is CASSERTGALYQETQYF. The DNA of the CDR3 is TGTGCCAGCAGTGAGAGGACAGGCGCATTATACCAAGAGACCCAGTACTTC. The V gene is TRBV6-1, the J gene TRBJ2-5, with 7 nucleotides matching TRBD1. The trim removed 3 bases at V and 0 bases at J, leaving 10 bases unmatched. Germline V gene data show CDR1 as MNHNS and CDR2 as SASEGT. This CDR3 spans 17 amino acids.

The V and J genes are TRBV5-1 and TRBJ2-3; 8 nucleotides line up with TRBD1. The V gene's germline CDR1 is SGHRS and CDR2 YFSETQ. The CDR3 sequence is 16 residues long. Trimming at V came to 5 bases and at J to 4 bases, leaving 12 bases not matched to a gene. The CDR3 loop is CASRPEPGGRADTQYF. The CDR3 DNA follows: TGCGCCAGCAGGCCGGAACCAGGGGGCCGGGCAGATACGCAGTATTTT.

The chain's CDR3 is CASRGGSYNSPLHF. DNA for the CDR3: TGTGCCAGCAGGGGGGGATCGTATAATTCACCCCTCCACTTT. This chain joins TRBV28 and TRBJ1-6; D might be TRBD1 (5 bases). With 6 bases removed from V and 4 bases from J, the gap between germline ends came to 10 bases. This CDR3 spans 14 amino acids. In germline, CDR1 is MDHEN, CDR2 SYDVKM.